These T cell receptor beta chains were read from a single sample in a study of cytomegalovirus exposure and HLA in healthy donors. Here immunoSEQ multiplex PCR was the method, and the copy in TCRdb shows in-frame clones only, minus some. The sample has around 160,000 clones, 60% to 80% seen once. Sequencing was carried out using PBMCs. These receptors were taken from a man in his fifties in good health and CMV-seropositive. The CDR3 runs from the conserved cysteine through the conserved F or W. A D gene is named only where the DNA matches it firmly. Part of the rows lack a size; the others show once, few, many or a class for expanded clones.

TRBD1	TRBV6-5	TRBJ1-1	.	CASKRGRSNTEAFF	TGTGCCAGCAAGAGGGGGCGGTCGAACACTGAAGCTTTCTTT
TRBD1	TRBV28	TRBJ1-2	few	CASRSTTGGYGYTF	TGTGCCAGCAGGTCTACAACAGGGGGCTATGGCTACACCTTC
TRBD1	TRBV7-9	TRBJ2-7	.	CASREDRAPSYEQYF	TGTGCCAGCAGAGAGGACAGGGCCCCCTCCTACGAGCAGTACTTC
.	TRBV27	TRBJ1-2	.	CASSTQVGFIYGYTF	TGTGCCAGCAGTACACAGGTGGGGTTTATCTATGGCTACACCTTC
TRBD1	TRBV6-5	TRBJ2-7	.	CASSYLRGQYEQYF	TGTGCCAGCAGTTACCTGAGGGGGCAGTACGAGCAGTACTTC
.	TRBV2	TRBJ2-2	.	CASTGDTGELFF	TGTGCCAGCACGGGGGACACCGGGGAGCTGTTTTTT
.	TRBV18	TRBJ2-1	.	CASSPPRQTGYNEQFF	TGTGCCAGCTCACCACCGCGGCAGACAGGTTACAATGAGCAGTTCTTC
TRBD1	TRBV15	TRBJ1-2	.	CATSTKTGGDYGYTF	TGTGCCACCAGCACTAAGACAGGGGGCGACTATGGCTACACCTTC
.	TRBV6-5	TRBJ1-4	.	CASSYSPGGAEKLFF	TGTGCCAGCAGTTACTCCCCCGGAGGGGCGGAAAAACTGTTTTTT
.	TRBV15	TRBJ2-1	.	CATSRLVRGNEQFF	TGTGCCACCAGCAGACTAGTCCGAGGGAATGAGCAGTTCTTC
.	TRBV5-1	TRBJ1-1	.	CATSPRGAGHLMNTEAFF	TGCGCCACCTCACCCCGGGGGGCAGGACACCTTATGAACACTGAAGCTTTCTTT
TRBD2	TRBV7-3	TRBJ2-7	.	CASSLEPFGGGPYEQYF	TGTGCCAGCAGCCTAGAACCCTTCGGGGGGGGCCCCTACGAGCAGTACTTC
.	TRBV18	TRBJ1-6	once	CASSPMAGENSPLHF	TGTGCCAGCTCACCAATGGCAGGGGAAAATTCACCCCTCCACTTT
TRBD1	TRBV28	TRBJ1-3	.	CASSLRDRISGNTIYF	TGTGCCAGCAGTTTACGGGACAGAATCTCTGGAAACACCATATATTTT
.	TRBV28	TRBJ2-7	.	CASSSPGTVTYEQYF	TGTGCCAGCAGTTCTCCCGGGACTGTAACTTACGAGCAGTACTTC
.	TRBV7-2	TRBJ2-5	once	CASSLGTSKETQYF	TGTGCCAGCAGCTTAGGTACCAGTAAAGAGACCCAGTACTTC
.	TRBV7-2	TRBJ2-7	.	CASSPPVTGEQYF	TGTGCCAGCAGCCCGCCGGTCACGGGGGAGCAGTACTTC
.	TRBV9	TRBJ1-4	.	CASSTAGGTAGEKLFF	TGTGCCAGCAGCACCGCTGGAGGGACCGCGGGGGAAAAACTGTTTTTT
.	TRBV11-1	TRBJ2-7	.	CASSLALAHEQYF	TGTGCCAGCAGCTTAGCTCTAGCCCACGAGCAGTACTTC
.	TRBV9	TRBJ2-2	.	CASSVGGVGTGELFF	TGTGCCAGCAGCGTAGGGGGGGTAGGCACCGGGGAGCTGTTTTTT
.	TRBV10-3	TRBJ2-3	.	CAMSIRGAQDTQYF	TGTGCCATGTCCATCCGGGGGGCCCAGGATACGCAGTATTTT
TRBD1	TRBV4-3	TRBJ1-3	.	CASSQDGQGGVNTIYF	TGCGCCAGCAGCCAAGATGGGCAGGGGGGCGTAAACACCATATATTTT
.	TRBV7-3	TRBJ1-1	.	CASSLRPGQNTEAFF	TGTGCCAGCAGCCTTCGACCGGGACAGAACACTGAAGCTTTCTTT
TRBD1	TRBV5-1	TRBJ1-2	.	CASSLRRQGNGYTF	TGCGCCAGCAGCTTGCGACGACAGGGGAATGGCTACACCTTC
.	TRBV4-2	TRBJ2-7	once	CASSQEPQGNYEQYF	TGTGCCAGCAGCCAAGAACCCCAGGGGAACTACGAGCAGTACTTC
TRBD2	TRBV2	TRBJ2-7	.	CASTGLAGRGEQYF	TGTGCCAGCACCGGACTAGCGGGACGGGGCGAGCAGTACTTC
.	TRBV10-3	TRBJ1-6	.	CAISLVPGDNSPLHF	TGTGCCATCAGTCTGGTCCCGGGAGATAATTCACCCCTCCACTTT
TRBD1	TRBV6-5	TRBJ2-7	.	CASRTTGGYEQYF	TGTGCCAGCAGAACCACAGGGGGCTACGAGCAGTACTTC
.	TRBV13	TRBJ1-1	few	CASHSYGGGNTEAFF	TGTGCCAGCCATTCCTATGGGGGAGGGAACACTGAAGCTTTCTTT